These T cell receptor beta chains were read from a single sample in a study of cytomegalovirus exposure and HLA in healthy donors. Generated by immunoSEQ multiplex PCR, the TCRdb table keeps only in-frame clones and is missing some. The table includes some 65,000 clones, 60% to 80% detected once. Sequenced sample: PBMCs. These receptors all come from a man aged 25-45 years in good health and CMV-seronegative. Both conserved end residues are part of each CDR3. Size is stated for part of the rows, as once, few or many counts, or as a class when the clone is expanded.

clone size: .
V gene: TRBV5-6
J gene: TRBJ2-2
CDR3 protein: CASSLGDTGELFF

clone size: once
V gene: TRBV30
J gene: TRBJ2-5
CDR3 protein: CAFGRGGLGETQYF

clone size: .
V gene: TRBV6-1
J gene: TRBJ1-2
CDR3 protein: CASSGDGTDYGYTF

clone size: .
V gene: TRBV15
J gene: TRBJ2-5
CDR3 protein: CATSSRVRETQYF

clone size: .
V gene: TRBV7-9
J gene: TRBJ2-7
CDR3 protein: CAGSMDRVDEQYF

clone size: few
V gene: TRBV30
J gene: TRBJ2-3
CDR3 protein: CAYHTSASQYF

clone size: .
V gene: TRBV18
J gene: TRBJ1-2
CDR3 protein: CASSRTGENYGYTF

clone size: .
V gene: TRBV10-2
J gene: TRBJ2-7
CDR3 protein: CASSDAGTGVYEQYF

clone size: .
V gene: TRBV15
J gene: TRBJ2-7
CDR3 protein: CATSSRTEPYEQYF

clone size: .
V gene: TRBV7-6
J gene: TRBJ1-1
CDR3 protein: CASSSAGEAFF

clone size: .
V gene: TRBV2
J gene: TRBJ1-4
CDR3 protein: CASSGQGLYEKLFF

clone size: .
V gene: TRBV7-2
J gene: TRBJ2-5
CDR3 protein: CASGPGGLETQYF

clone size: few
V gene: TRBV4-1
J gene: TRBJ2-7
CDR3 protein: CASSQDISTRGGVDEQYF

clone size: .
V gene: TRBV7-3
J gene: TRBJ2-7
CDR3 protein: CASSPGGGALEQYF

clone size: .
V gene: TRBV5-1
J gene: TRBJ1-6
CDR3 protein: CASSLSQGTNSPLHF

clone size: .
V gene: TRBV30
J gene: TRBJ2-7
CDR3 protein: CAWSTVQFPYEQYF

clone size: .
V gene: TRBV4-1
J gene: TRBJ2-5
CDR3 protein: CASSPRTSGGQETQYF

clone size: once
V gene: TRBV6-6
J gene: TRBJ2-5
CDR3 protein: CASSLGGAKGTQYF

clone size: once
V gene: TRBV30
J gene: TRBJ2-7
CDR3 protein: CAWRRRGGYEQYF

clone size: .
V gene: TRBV6-5
J gene: TRBJ2-7
CDR3 protein: CASSYGDTGSYEQYF

clone size: .
V gene: TRBV6-6
J gene: TRBJ1-2
CDR3 protein: CASSDKTGGKYGYTF

clone size: .
V gene: TRBV7-8
J gene: TRBJ1-5
CDR3 protein: CASTGVDNQPQHF

clone size: .
V gene: TRBV7-9
J gene: TRBJ1-1
CDR3 protein: CASSLGYSRDTEAFF

clone size: .
V gene: TRBV7-9
J gene: TRBJ1-1
CDR3 protein: CASSPSGTAEAFF

clone size: .
V gene: TRBV2
J gene: TRBJ1-2
CDR3 protein: CASTRMTGVSGYTF

clone size: few
V gene: TRBV6-6
J gene: TRBJ2-7
CDR3 protein: CASTNRDSGSKQYF

clone size: few
V gene: TRBV2
J gene: TRBJ2-1
CDR3 protein: CASSVPRGRWGNEQFF

clone size: .
V gene: TRBV9
J gene: TRBJ1-3
CDR3 protein: CASSVVTGNTIYF

clone size: .
V gene: TRBV5-1
J gene: TRBJ2-3
CDR3 protein: CASSLETGADTQYF

clone size: .
V gene: TRBV7-8
J gene: TRBJ1-6
CDR3 protein: CASTTGTSNSPLHF

clone size: .
V gene: TRBV5-6
J gene: TRBJ2-4
CDR3 protein: CASSLRGRGIVNIQYF

clone size: .
V gene: TRBV7-2
J gene: TRBJ1-1
CDR3 protein: CASSLGGQGTEAFF

clone size: once
V gene: TRBV5-1
J gene: TRBJ2-2
CDR3 protein: CATGQGENTGELFF

clone size: .
V gene: TRBV25-1
J gene: TRBJ2-7
CDR3 protein: CASSPSWREQYF

clone size: few
V gene: TRBV2
J gene: TRBJ1-4
CDR3 protein: CASTGGLNEKLFF

clone size: few
V gene: TRBV6-1
J gene: TRBJ1-1
CDR3 protein: CASSAGRQGMNTEAFF

clone size: .
V gene: TRBV5-1
J gene: TRBJ1-1
CDR3 protein: CASSVTGTVGTEAFF

clone size: few
V gene: TRBV6-1
J gene: TRBJ2-7
CDR3 protein: CASTTDRRVYEQYF

clone size: .
V gene: TRBV25-1
J gene: TRBJ2-1
CDR3 protein: CASSAGFSSYNEQFF

clone size: .
V gene: TRBV18
J gene: TRBJ1-2
CDR3 protein: CASSPSGLQNVRIGYTF

clone size: .
V gene: TRBV6-4
J gene: TRBJ1-1
CDR3 protein: CASSDQGDPVNTEAFF

clone size: .
V gene: TRBV2
J gene: TRBJ2-7
CDR3 protein: CASGTQGAGEQYF

clone size: .
V gene: TRBV6-1
J gene: TRBJ2-5
CDR3 protein: CASSERQGYETQYF